The next 3 T cell receptor beta chains were all read from a single sample in a study of blood T cell repertoires in COVID-19. TCRdb keeps only in-frame clones here, not all; method: immunoSEQ multiplex PCR. Counted here are 15,000 to 20,000 clones, approximately 89% occurring once; the ten biggest clones make up about an eighth. The sequenced sample consisted of peripheral blood. Every receptor here comes from a man in his sixties with active COVID-19.

The chain carries TRBV30 and TRBJ1-2; D is ambiguous. The V gene's germline CDR1 is GTSNPN and CDR2 SVGIG (reference sequence). The CDR3 is 12 amino acids. Between the trimmed V and J ends, which lost 3 bases and 8 bases, there was a span of 13 bases. CDR3 bases: TGTGCCTGGAGCTCCGGGAGAGTAGGCTACACCTTC. This gives the protein CAWSSGRVGYTF.

This chain uses TRBV6-1 with TRBJ2-3; D unclear. Germline V gene sequence: CDR1 MNHNS, CDR2 SASEGT. The V and J ends lost 2 bases and 2 bases respectively, with 8 bases between them. This CDR3 has 14 amino acids. The CDR3 loop reads CASSEILATDTQYF. CDR3 coding DNA: TGTGCCAGCAGTGAAATCCTGGCCACAGATACGCAGTATTTT.

V usage is TRBV7-2 and J usage is TRBJ2-2; 16 positions agree with TRBD2. V shed 2 bases, J shed 5 bases, and the junction held 8 bases outside the gene matches. CDR3 length: 19 residues. Per the germline V gene, CDR1 is SGHTA and CDR2 is FQGNSA. The CDR3 DNA is TGTGCCAGCAGCTTAAAGGGACTAGCGGGGGGGCCGGGTACCGGGGAGCTGTTTTTT. This gives the protein CASSLKGLAGGPGTGELFF.